A single sample is the source of the 31 T cell receptor beta chains below, sequenced in a study of blood T cell repertoires in COVID-19. TCRdb's copy holds only in-frame clones and misses some; the assay was immunoSEQ multiplex PCR. The profile shows around 230,000 clones, roughly 86% of them singletons. Sequencing input: PBMCs or T cells enriched from blood (not recorded which). These receptors were taken from a woman in her 30s with acute COVID-19.

This chain links TRBV5-5 with TRBJ2-7; D not resolved. CDR1 SGHKS and CDR2 YYEKEE come from the germline V gene (reference sequence). V was pared by 7 bases and J by 2 bases, with 7 bases between. The CDR3 runs 11 residues. DNA of the CDR3: TGTGCCAGCGTAGTTGCCTACGAGCAGTACTTC. It is translated as CASVVAYEQYF.

The chain joins TRBV19 to TRBJ2-7; TRBD1 matches at 7 bases. CDR1 is LNHDA, CDR2 SQIVND, per germline (reference sequence). V was clipped by 5 bases and J by 5 bases; unmatched bases: 3. There are 12 residues in the CDR3. DNA of the CDR3: TGTGCCAGTAGTCTCGGGACAGACGAGCAGTACTTC. Encoded protein: CASSLGTDEQYF. The whole variable domain, filled in from reference TRBV19 and TRBJ2-7, reads DGGITQSPKYLFRKEGQNVTLSCEQNLNHDAMYWYRQDPGQGLRLIYYSQIVNDFQKGDIAEGYSVSREKKESFPLTVTSAQKNPTAFYLCASSLGTDEQYFGPGTRLTVT.

The J gene is TRBJ1-1, the V gene TRBV5-1; weak D call: TRBD1 (5 bases). The CDR3 is 15 amino acids. Trimming shortened V by 3 bases and J by 4 bases, and 16 bases separated the two germline ends. In germline, CDR1 is SGHRS, CDR2 YFSETQ. CDR3: CASSSGVVWATEAFF. The DNA of the CDR3 is TGCGCCAGCAGCTCGGGGGTAGTCTGGGCCACTGAAGCTTTCTTT.

The chain employs TRBV18 and TRBJ2-3; D is uncertain. V shed 5 bases and J shed 2 bases, with 11 bases lying between them. Germline values: CDR1 KGHSH, CDR2 LQKENI. This CDR3 comprises 14 residues. The CDR3 reads CASSSSVFTDTQYF. The DNA for the CDR3 is TGTGCCAGCTCATCCTCCGTGTTCACAGATACGCAGTATTTT. The variable domain in full, with the rest retrieved from reference TRBV18 and TRBJ2-3, is NAGVMQNPRHLVRRRGQEARLRCSPMKGHSHVYWYRQLPEEGLKFMVYLQKENIIDESGMPKERFSAEFPKEGPSILRIQQVVRGDSAAYFCASSSSVFTDTQYFGPGTRLTVL.

V is TRBV14 and J is TRBJ1-6; D remains unclear. Trimming took off 3 bases at V and 12 bases at J, with 9 bases between the two ends. Looked up from germline, CDR1 is SGHDN and CDR2 is FVKESK. The CDR3 is 12 amino acids. As DNA, the CDR3 is TGTGCCAGCAGCCATCTTCGGGAACCCCTCCACTTT. Its protein product is CASSHLREPLHF.

The V and J genes are TRBV29-1 and TRBJ1-2; D is unclear. V was clipped by 5 bases and J by 2 bases, with 12 bases between them. In germline, CDR1 is SQVTM, CDR2 ANQGSEA. The CDR3 contains 13 residues. The CDR3 DNA is TGCAGCGTTATTACAGAAGTGAACTATGGCTACACCTTC. It codes for CSVITEVNYGYTF.

The J gene is TRBJ2-7, the V gene TRBV5-5, with 7 bases that match TRBD1. Germline V gene data show CDR1 as SGHKS and CDR2 as YYEKEE (reference sequence). CDR3 length: 14 amino acids. Unmatched junction bases numbered 6, after V lost 3 bases and J lost 3 bases. This CDR3 reads CASSSTGTDYEQYF. CDR3 nucleotides: TGTGCCAGCAGCTCCACCGGGACAGACTACGAGCAGTACTTC.

V gene TRBV28 combines with J gene TRBJ2-3; D is perhaps TRBD1 (6 bases). The V end lost 4 bases, the J end lost 6 bases, and 20 bases lay between the germline ends. Germline lookup yields CDR1 MDHEN and CDR2 SYDVKM. This CDR3 is built from 16 residues. The CDR3: CASSSPGTKKVDTQYF. The CDR3 DNA follows: TGTGCCAGCAGTTCCCCCGGGACAAAAAAAGTGGATACGCAGTATTTT.

CDR3 bases: TGTGCCAGCAGCAGAGTTTCTAGGTACTACAATGAGCAGTTCTTC. Translated: CASSRVSRYYNEQFF. The chain has TRBV5-6 and TRBJ2-1; unclear D gene. Germline-derived CDR1 and CDR2 are SGHDT and YYEEEE. V gave up 4 bases and J gave up 3 bases, with 14 bases separating them. The CDR3 loop spans 15 amino acids. Full variable domain (outside the CDR3, taken from reference TRBV5-6 and TRBJ2-1): DAGVTQSPTHLIKTRGQQVTLRCSPKSGHDTVSWYQQALGQGPQFIFQYYEEEERQRGNFPDRFSGHQFPNYSSELNVNALLLGDSALYLCASSRVSRYYNEQFFGPGTRLTVL.

This clone was seen once. The chain links TRBV7-8 to TRBJ1-3; no reliable D call. The CDR3 loop spans 13 amino acids. From germline, CDR1 is SGHVS and CDR2 FQNEAQ. V was trimmed by 3 bases and J by 0 bases, leaving 3 bases between them. This CDR3 reads CASSFLSGNTIYF. The CDR3 DNA is TGTGCCAGCAGCTTTCTCTCTGGAAACACCATATATTTT.

The chain is built from TRBV12-3 or TRBV12-4 and TRBJ2-5; D is ambiguous. The V gene lost 3 bases and the J gene lost 2 bases, with 7 bases spanning the gap. The CDR3 is 13 residues long. CDR3 sequence reads: CASSFWRQETQYF. The CDR3 DNA reads TGTGCCAGCAGTTTTTGGCGGCAAGAGACCCAGTACTTC.

This clone occurred once. V and J are TRBV5-4 and TRBJ2-3, with TRBD1 identical over 7 bases. Trimming took 2 bases from V and 0 from J; bases not matched to a gene: 3. This CDR3 comprises 15 residues. Germline loops: CDR1 SGHNT, CDR2 YYREEE (reference sequence). The CDR3, as DNA: TGTGCCAGCAGCTTCGAGGGGGCGAGCACAGATACGCAGTATTTT. This translates into CASSFEGASTDTQYF.

The chain has TRBV15 and TRBJ2-1; the match to TRBD2 covers 7 bases. V lost 0 bases to trimming and J lost 4 bases; unmatched junction nucleotides: 18. The CDR3 loop spans 20 amino acids. The germline V gene encodes CDR1 LNHNV and CDR2 YYDKDF (reference sequence). CDR3 loop: CATSRERTWGGPRLYNEQFF. The CDR3 coding sequence is TGTGCCACCAGCAGAGAGAGGACTTGGGGGGGACCGCGGTTGTACAATGAGCAGTTCTTC.

The V gene is TRBV7-2, the J gene TRBJ2-2; 8 bases align to TRBD1. The germline CDR1 and CDR2 sequences are SGHTA and FQGNSA. The CDR3 covers 15 residues. The V gene end was trimmed by 8 bases and the J gene end by 6 bases; junction bases not matched to a gene: 11. This CDR3 is CASRTGTGDAGELFF. CDR3 DNA: TGTGCCAGCCGCACCGGGACAGGTGACGCCGGGGAGCTGTTTTTT.

This clone has just one count. V usage is TRBV18 and J usage is TRBJ1-3; a weak D match, TRBD1 (5 bases). The CDR3 covers 14 residues. V gave up 5 bases and J gave up 4 bases, with 12 bases separating them. CDR1 and CDR2 from the germline V gene are KGHSH and LQKENI. CDR3 region: CASSAGKSGNTIYF. For the CDR3, the DNA is TGTGCCAGCTCAGCAGGGAAATCCGGAAACACCATATATTTT.

This chain uses TRBV5-6 with TRBJ1-2; 9 bases are shared with TRBD1. CDR1 SGHDT and CDR2 YYEEEE come from the germline V gene. The CDR3 spans 15 residues. V lost 4 bases to trimming and J lost 8 bases; unmatched junction nucleotides: 12. The CDR3 spells CASSPRTGDGEGYTF. CDR3 nucleotide sequence: TGTGCCAGCAGCCCTAGGACAGGGGACGGTGAGGGCTACACCTTC.

The rearrangement joins TRBV30 to TRBJ1-5, with 9 bases aligning to TRBD1. Trimming took 2 bases from V and 0 from J; bases not matched to a gene: 8. Looked up from germline, CDR1 is GTSNPN and CDR2 is SVGIG (reference sequence). This CDR3 has 17 amino acids. The DNA for the CDR3 is TGTGCCTGGAGTTCGGACAGGGGACTTAATAGCAATCAGCCCCAGCATTTT. It specifies CAWSSDRGLNSNQPQHF.

The rearrangement links TRBV19 to TRBJ2-1; 11 nucleotides match TRBD2. The CDR3 is 16 amino acids. Germline V lookup: CDR1 LNHDA, CDR2 SQIVND (reference sequence). Trimming cost V 6 bases and J 0 bases; bases outside gene matches: 4. The CDR3 sequence: CASRLSGGVSYNEQFF. The CDR3 coding sequence is TGTGCCAGTAGACTTAGCGGGGGGGTCTCCTACAATGAGCAGTTCTTC.

The chain links TRBV2 to TRBJ2-2, with 7 bases that match TRBD2. In germline, CDR1 is SNHLY, CDR2 FYNNEI. The CDR3 has 14 amino acids. The V gene end was trimmed by 2 bases and the J gene end by 5 bases; junction bases not matched to a gene: 2. The CDR3 sequence: CASSERGGTGELFF. The CDR3 region has the DNA TGTGCCAGCAGTGAAAGGGGAGGGACCGGGGAGCTGTTTTTT.

V and J are TRBV29-1 and TRBJ1-2, with D maybe TRBD1 (5 bases). CDR3 size: 13 residues. V shed 3 bases and J shed 1 base, with 9 bases lying between them. Per the germline V gene, CDR1 is SQVTM and CDR2 is ANQGSEA. The CDR3 sequence is CSVEPRDNYGYTF. The CDR3 DNA sequence: TGCAGCGTTGAGCCCAGGGATAACTATGGCTACACCTTC.

The chain combines TRBV27 with TRBJ1-5; a weak D match, TRBD1 (5 bases). This CDR3 has 12 residues. V shed 6 bases and J shed 6 bases, with 9 bases lying between them. The germline V gene encodes CDR1 MNHEY and CDR2 SMNVEV (reference sequence). The CDR3 spells CASSTQGQPQHF. The CDR3 DNA follows: TGTGCCAGCAGCACTCAGGGTCAGCCCCAGCATTTT.

CDR3 DNA sequence: TGTGCCAGCTCACCCGAGGGGGGGTACCAAGAGACCCAGTACTTC. Residues: CASSPEGGYQETQYF. The V and J genes are TRBV18 and TRBJ2-5, with a possible D match to TRBD2 (7 bases). The CDR3 runs to 15 residues. Trimming removed 3 bases at V and 0 bases at J, with 11 bases between. Germline V gives CDR1 KGHSH, CDR2 LQKENI.

The chain has TRBV10-3 and TRBJ2-7; the D gene is possibly TRBD2 (6 bases). Deletions cut 1 base from V and 3 bases from J, with 19 bases between. Looked up from germline, CDR1 is ENHRY and CDR2 is SYGVKD. The CDR3 runs 17 residues. Here the CDR3 reads CAISEWGGRNSFYEQYF. CDR3 coding DNA: TGTGCCATCAGTGAGTGGGGAGGACGAAATTCATTCTACGAGCAGTACTTC.

The genes are TRBV19 and TRBJ1-5; 10 positions match TRBD1. With V trimmed by 5 bases and J by 0 bases, 13 bases remained unmatched. This CDR3 comprises 19 residues. The germline V gene encodes CDR1 LNHDA and CDR2 SQIVND (reference sequence). Here the CDR3 DNA reads TGTGCCAGTAGTGTGATAGGACAGGGGGGAATGAATAGCAATCAGCCCCAGCATTTT. Protein sequence: CASSVIGQGGMNSNQPQHF.

This chain joins TRBV10-2 and TRBJ1-1; the D is unclear. The V gene lost 7 bases and the J gene lost 3 bases, with 9 bases spanning the gap. Germline-derived CDR1 and CDR2 are WSHSY and SAAADI. The CDR3 extends over 12 amino acids. CDR3 bases: TGCGCCAGCAAAGACAAGGACACTGAAGCTTTCTTT. Amino acids: CASKDKDTEAFF.

The rearrangement joins TRBV6-2 or TRBV6-3 to TRBJ2-1, with 8 bases identical to TRBD2. Germline V lookup: CDR1 MNHEY, CDR2 SVGEGT. The CDR3 has 16 amino acids. Losses at the gene ends were 4 bases for V and 5 bases for J; bases not matched to a gene: 10. The CDR3, as DNA: TGTGCCAGCAGTTCCCCGGGAGGGGGTTTGGACAATGAGCAGTTCTTC. It translates to CASSSPGGGLDNEQFF.

The table lists this clone with a few counts. The rearrangement links TRBV3-1 (or the pseudogene TRBV3-2) to TRBJ1-4; TRBD1 matches at 8 bases. V lost 4 bases and J lost 7; bases outside the gene matches: 5. The germline V gene encodes CDR1 LGHDT and CDR2 YNNKEL (reference sequence). The CDR3 runs 14 residues. This chain's CDR3 is CASSPRGQVEKLFF. CDR3 sequence (DNA): TGTGCCAGCAGCCCCAGGGGGCAGGTTGAAAAACTGTTTTTT.

The gene calls are TRBV6-5 and TRBJ1-3, with 9 bases aligning to TRBD1. V lost 8 bases to trimming and J lost 8 bases; unmatched junction nucleotides: 7. Germline V gene lookup returns CDR1 MNHEY and CDR2 SVGAGI. The CDR3 sequence is 13 residues long. CDR3 nucleotide sequence: TGTGCCAGCGGGGGGACAGGGACATACACCATATATTTT. It yields the protein CASGGTGTYTIYF.

CDR3 loop: CASSYGERGTGELFF. Written as DNA, the CDR3 is TGTGCCAGCAGTTACGGGGAACGAGGGACCGGGGAGCTGTTTTTT. The chain carries TRBV6-5 and TRBJ2-2, with D possibly matching TRBD2 (5 bases). The V end lost 2 bases, the J end lost 5 bases, and 12 bases lay between the germline ends. Germline loops: CDR1 MNHEY, CDR2 SVGAGI. The CDR3 is 15 amino acids.

This chain links TRBV19 with TRBJ1-5; 10 bases align to TRBD1. CDR3 size: 15 residues. The germline V gene encodes CDR1 LNHDA and CDR2 SQIVND (reference sequence). V gave up 5 bases and J gave up 6 bases; unmatched junction bases: 7. In nucleotides, the CDR3 is TGTGCCAGTAGTGGCCGGGACAGGGGCGGTCAGCCCCAGCATTTT. It yields the protein CASSGRDRGGQPQHF.

This chain links TRBV10-3 with TRBJ1-1; 8 bases line up with TRBD1. This CDR3 contains 13 residues. Germline loops: CDR1 ENHRY, CDR2 SYGVKD. The V segment lost 3 bases and the J segment 8 bases; nucleotides outside the gene matches: 5. The CDR3 loop reads CAISEGRQGEAFF. CDR3 in DNA: TGTGCCATCAGTGAAGGCAGACAGGGGGAAGCTTTCTTT.